This T cell receptor (beta chain) was captured by sequencing in a study of blood T cell repertoires in COVID-19. Study-wide context: Researchers got acute and convalescent COVID-19 samples from the United States, Italy and Spain. PBMCs, B-cell-depleted T cells, or T cells provided the cDNA or gDNA that made up the material.

Original processing methods: Reference gene primer amplification in the assay estimated nucleated cell counts. Method: immunoSEQ multiplex PCR; TCRdb's copy keeps in-frame clones and lacks some. Clonal size and the V and J genes are those of that table, whereas D and trimming came from the DNA. The sample includes about 150,000 clones, 84% of them seen just once. The CDR3 extends over 14 amino acids. CDR1 is SGHTA and CDR2 is FQGTGA in the germline V gene. The V end lost 2 bases, the J end lost 5 bases, and 10 bases lay between the germline ends. The clonotype originates from a woman in her fifties or sixties in a cohort sampled during active or convalescent COVID-19. This rearrangement joins TRBV7-3 to TRBJ2-1, with D maybe TRBD2 (5 bases). The sequencing input was peripheral blood. As DNA, the CDR3 is TGTGCCAGCAGCTTAGAGGGTATCAACAATGAGCAGTTCTTC. Translation gives CASSLEGINNEQFF.